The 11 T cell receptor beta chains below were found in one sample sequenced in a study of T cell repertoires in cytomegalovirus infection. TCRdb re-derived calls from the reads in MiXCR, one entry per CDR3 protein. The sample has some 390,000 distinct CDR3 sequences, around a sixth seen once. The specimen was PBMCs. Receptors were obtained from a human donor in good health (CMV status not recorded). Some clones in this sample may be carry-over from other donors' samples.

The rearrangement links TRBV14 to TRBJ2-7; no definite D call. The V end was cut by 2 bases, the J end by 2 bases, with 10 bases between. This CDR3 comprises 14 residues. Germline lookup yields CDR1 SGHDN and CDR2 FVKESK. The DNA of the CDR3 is TGTGCCAGCAGCCAATATGACTCCCCCTACGAGCAGTACTTC. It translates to CASSQYDSPYEQYF.

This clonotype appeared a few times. The CDR3 region is CASSLRANRAKNIQYF. CDR3 DNA: TGTGCCAGCAGTTTAAGAGCTAACCGAGCCAAAAACATTCAGTACTTC. The gene calls are TRBV12-3 or TRBV12-4 and TRBJ2-4; no clear D gene. V was shortened by 2 bases and J by 0 bases, with 11 bases between the two germline ends. The CDR3 is 16 amino acids.

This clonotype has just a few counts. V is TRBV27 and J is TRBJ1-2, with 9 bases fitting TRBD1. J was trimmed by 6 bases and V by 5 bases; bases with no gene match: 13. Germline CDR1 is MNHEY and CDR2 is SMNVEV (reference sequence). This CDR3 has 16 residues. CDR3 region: CASSLGGQGLLDGYTF. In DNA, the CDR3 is TGTGCCAGCAGTCTAGGGGGACAGGGCCTACTGGATGGCTACACCTTC.

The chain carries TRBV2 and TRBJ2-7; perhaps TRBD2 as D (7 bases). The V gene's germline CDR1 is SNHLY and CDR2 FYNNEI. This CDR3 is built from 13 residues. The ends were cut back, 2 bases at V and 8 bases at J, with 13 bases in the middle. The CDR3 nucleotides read TGTGCCAGCAGTGAAAACGGGGGGCTAAAGCAGTACTTC. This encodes CASSENGGLKQYF.

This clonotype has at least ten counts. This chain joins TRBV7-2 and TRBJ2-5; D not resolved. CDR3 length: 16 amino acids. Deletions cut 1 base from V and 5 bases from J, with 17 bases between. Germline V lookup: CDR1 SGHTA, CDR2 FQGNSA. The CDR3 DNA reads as TGTGCCAGCAGCTTAGGGCGTGCGGCGAGCCAGGAGACCCAGTACTTC. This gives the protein CASSLGRAASQETQYF. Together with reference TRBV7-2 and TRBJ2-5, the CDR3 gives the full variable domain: GAGVSQSPSNKVTEKGKDVELRCDPISGHTALYWYRQSLGQGLEFLIYFQGNSAPDKSGLPSDRFSAERTGGSVSTLTIQRTQQEDSAVYLCASSLGRAASQETQYFGPGTRLLVL.

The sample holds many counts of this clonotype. In DNA form, the CDR3 reads TGTGCCAGCAGCCCTACAGGAATAGGTTCACCCCTCCACTTT. Encoded protein: CASSPTGIGSPLHF. The chain couples TRBV7-6 to TRBJ1-6, with a tentative D call TRBD1 (5 bases). V dropped 5 bases and J dropped 9 bases, with 14 bases sitting between them. The CDR3 consists of 14 residues. CDR1 SGHVS and CDR2 FNYEAQ come from the germline V gene.

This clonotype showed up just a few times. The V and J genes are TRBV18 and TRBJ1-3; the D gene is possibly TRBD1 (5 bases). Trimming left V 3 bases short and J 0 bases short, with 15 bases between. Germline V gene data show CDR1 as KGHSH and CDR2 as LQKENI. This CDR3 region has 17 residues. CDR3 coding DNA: TGTGCCAGCTCACCTCCGGGACGAGCCATCTCTGGAAACACCATATATTTT. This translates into CASSPPGRAISGNTIYF.

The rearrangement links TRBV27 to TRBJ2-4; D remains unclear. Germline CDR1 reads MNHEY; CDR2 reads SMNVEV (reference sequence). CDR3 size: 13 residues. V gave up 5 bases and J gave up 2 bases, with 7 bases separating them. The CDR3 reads CASSPGPKNIQYF. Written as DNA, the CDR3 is TGTGCCAGCAGTCCGGGTCCCAAAAACATTCAGTACTTC.

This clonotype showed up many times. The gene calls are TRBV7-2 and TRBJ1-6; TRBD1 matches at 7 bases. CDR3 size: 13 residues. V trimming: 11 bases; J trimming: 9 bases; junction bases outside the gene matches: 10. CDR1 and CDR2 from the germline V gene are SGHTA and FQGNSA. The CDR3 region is CAVGGDRSSPLHF. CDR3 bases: TGTGCCGTCGGGGGGGACAGAAGTTCACCCCTCCACTTT.

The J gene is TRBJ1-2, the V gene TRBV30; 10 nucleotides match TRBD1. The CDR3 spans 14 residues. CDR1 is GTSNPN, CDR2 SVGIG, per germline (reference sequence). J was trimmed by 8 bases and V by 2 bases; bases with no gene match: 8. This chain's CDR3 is CAWSYRQGAGGYTF. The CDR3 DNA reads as TGTGCCTGGAGTTACAGACAGGGGGCAGGCGGCTACACCTTC.

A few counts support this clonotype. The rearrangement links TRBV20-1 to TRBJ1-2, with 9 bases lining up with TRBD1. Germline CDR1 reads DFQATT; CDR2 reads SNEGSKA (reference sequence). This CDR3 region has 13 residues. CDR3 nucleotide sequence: TGCAGCCTATTTTCGGGACAGGGTTGGGGCTACACCTTC. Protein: CSLFSGQGWGYTF.